These 19 T cell receptor beta chains originate from one sample sequenced in a study of sequential checkpoint blockade in melanoma. The treatment: randomized to nivolumab then ipilimumab (arm A) or the reverse (arm B). Produced via immunoSEQ multiplex PCR; TCRdb's table is partial and in-frame only. Of some 20,000 clones in the sample, around 75% were seen once. The sequencing used CD8+ T cells sorted from blood (inferred from file names), collected from a patient given nivolumab and ipilimumab in sequence. These receptors originate from a human donor with melanoma.

The V gene is TRBV6-5, the J gene TRBJ1-2; D uncertain. CDR3 length equals 12 residues. The germline CDR1 and CDR2 sequences are MNHEY and SVGAGI. Trimming removed 4 bases from V and 3 bases from J, with 6 bases in between. CDR3 sequence: CASSSTDYGYTF. The DNA of the CDR3 is TGTGCCAGCAGTTCCACAGACTATGGCTACACCTTC.

There are a few counts of this clone. V gene TRBV29-1 combines with J gene TRBJ1-2, with 8 bases aligning to TRBD1. CDR1 is SQVTM, CDR2 ANQGSEA, per germline. The CDR3 runs 15 residues. With 7 bases clipped from V and 4 bases from J, the junction kept 14 bases outside the gene matches. The CDR3 reads CSAFGQGETSYGYTF. The CDR3 DNA sequence: TGCAGCGCCTTCGGACAGGGAGAAACCTCCTATGGCTACACCTTC. Using reference TRBV29-1 and TRBJ1-2 for the parts outside the CDR3, the full variable domain is SAVISQKPSRDICQRGTSLTIQCQVDSQVTMMFWYRQQPGQSLTLIATANQGSEATYESGFVIDKFPISRPNLTFSTLTVSNMSPEDSSIYLCSAFGQGETSYGYTFGSGTRLTVV.

The chain couples TRBV7-6 to TRBJ1-1, with D possibly being TRBD1 (6 bases). V shed 5 bases and J shed 7 bases, with 11 bases lying between them. Germline V gene sequence: CDR1 SGHVS, CDR2 FNYEAQ. The CDR3 contains 12 residues. Written as DNA, the CDR3 is TGTGCCAGCAGCCCCCACAGGGATGAAGCTTTCTTT. It specifies CASSPHRDEAFF.

The chain is built from TRBV27 and TRBJ1-1; D is perhaps TRBD1 (5 bases). The CDR3 is 13 amino acids. Trimming removed 7 bases from V and 7 bases from J, with 16 bases in between. CDR1 is MNHEY and CDR2 is SMNVEV in the germline V gene (reference sequence). For the CDR3, the DNA is TGTGCCAGCACCTCCATAGGGGAAGGTGAAGCTTTCTTT. Protein sequence: CASTSIGEGEAFF.

This sequence joins TRBV5-1 and TRBJ2-7; D is undetermined. Germline CDR1 reads SGHRS; CDR2 reads YFSETQ. The V gene lost 0 bases and the J gene lost 5 bases, with 15 bases spanning the gap. This CDR3 contains 15 residues. The CDR3 reads CASSLGLQDSDEQYF. In nucleotides, the CDR3 is TGCGCCAGCAGCTTGGGACTGCAAGATTCGGACGAGCAGTACTTC.

The chain employs TRBV25-1 and TRBJ2-5; 9 bases agree with TRBD2. The V gene's germline CDR1 is MGHDK and CDR2 SYGVNS. There are 15 residues in the CDR3. Trimming removed 2 bases from V and 4 bases from J; junction bases left unmatched: 5. DNA of the CDR3: TGTGCCAGCAGTGAAATGGGGACTAGCCGAGAGACCCAGTACTTC. It specifies CASSEMGTSRETQYF.

The genes are TRBV28 and TRBJ2-7; 8 nucleotides agree with TRBD2. CDR1 is MDHEN, CDR2 SYDVKM, per germline. V shed 4 bases and J 1 base; nucleotides not matched to a gene: 9. The CDR3 runs to 16 residues. CDR3 DNA: TGTGCCAGCAGTTACGGGGTAAGCGGGAGATCCTACGAGCAGTACTTC. Translated: CASSYGVSGRSYEQYF.

This clone was counted between two and nine times. The V and J genes are TRBV25-1 and TRBJ2-7; D is unclear. Germline CDR1 is MGHDK and CDR2 is SYGVNS. V lost 8 bases and J lost 4, with 9 bases in between. The CDR3 extends over 11 amino acids. Written as DNA, the CDR3 is TGTGCCAGCGGCCGCCTTTACGAGCAGTACTTC. This encodes CASGRLYEQYF.

The CDR3 sequence: CASSPGGGVYGYTF. In DNA form, the CDR3 reads TGTGCCAGCAGCCCCGGGGGGGGCGTCTATGGCTACACCTTC. The rearrangement joins TRBV27 to TRBJ1-2; the D gene is possibly TRBD1 (6 bases). The germline gives CDR1 MNHEY, CDR2 SMNVEV (reference sequence). Trimming stripped 6 bases from V and 4 bases from J, with 15 bases between. The CDR3 sequence is 14 residues long.

This chain links TRBV19 with TRBJ2-7, with 8 bases matching TRBD1. Germline lookup yields CDR1 LNHDA and CDR2 SQIVND (reference sequence). V was clipped by 5 bases and J by 6 bases; unmatched bases: 6. The CDR3 covers 13 residues. CDR3 nucleotides: TGTGCCAGTAGTGTCGGGACAGGCCTCGAGCAGTACTTC. This encodes CASSVGTGLEQYF. The variable domain in full, completed from reference TRBV19 and TRBJ2-7, reads DGGITQSPKYLFRKEGQNVTLSCEQNLNHDAMYWYRQDPGQGLRLIYYSQIVNDFQKGDIAEGYSVSREKKESFPLTVTSAQKNPTAFYLCASSVGTGLEQYFGPGTRLTVT.

The chain is built from TRBV7-9 and TRBJ2-7; D is perhaps TRBD1 (6 bases). This CDR3 is 13 amino acids long. The V end lost 5 bases, the J end lost 7 bases, and 15 bases lay between the germline ends. Germline CDR1 SEHNR, CDR2 FQNEAQ (reference sequence). The CDR3: CASSGRAQGEQYF. The CDR3 DNA reads TGTGCCAGCAGCGGTAGGGCTCAGGGGGAGCAGTACTTC.

This clone has a handful of counts. The chain links TRBV21-1 to TRBJ1-2; no check of the table's D call, TRBD1, against the DNA was made. TRBV21-1 has pseudogene status. The CDR3 extends over 14 amino acids. The CDR3 bases are TGTGCCAGCGGACGGGACAGCCCTAACTATGGCTACACCTTC. This codes for CASGRDSPNYGYTF.

CDR3 amino acids: CASGPGSGAYEQYF. The DNA of the CDR3 is TGTGCTAGTGGTCCTGGGTCAGGGGCCTACGAGCAGTACTTC. V gene TRBV12-5 combines with J gene TRBJ2-7, with a possible D match to TRBD1 (6 bases). The CDR3 covers 14 residues. V lost 5 bases, J lost 2 bases, and 13 bases lay in between. From germline, CDR1 is LGHNT and CDR2 FRNRAP.

The chain recombines TRBV7-2 with TRBJ2-1, with 11 positions matching TRBD2. CDR1 and CDR2 from the germline V gene are SGHTA and FQGNSA. The length of the CDR3 is 17 residues. Trimming at V came to 7 bases and at J to 2 bases, leaving 10 bases not matched to a gene. In DNA, the CDR3 is TGTGCCAGCATAGCGGGAGGGCCCTCGGGGACCTACAATGAGCAGTTCTTC. Translating gives CASIAGGPSGTYNEQFF. Full variable domain (rest looked up from reference TRBV7-2 and TRBJ2-1): GAGVSQSPSNKVTEKGKDVELRCDPISGHTALYWYRQSLGQGLEFLIYFQGNSAPDKSGLPSDRFSAERTGGSVSTLTIQRTQQEDSAVYLCASIAGGPSGTYNEQFFGPGTRLTVL.

The V gene is TRBV6-5, the J gene TRBJ1-1, with D tentatively TRBD1 (6 bases). The ends were cut back, 5 bases at V and 2 bases at J, with 15 bases in the middle. The CDR3 extends over 15 amino acids. Germline V gene lookup returns CDR1 MNHEY and CDR2 SVGAGI. CDR3 in DNA: TGTGCCAGCAGTCCCCACAGGGATTCAAACACTGAAGCTTTCTTT. Amino acids: CASSPHRDSNTEAFF.

The V and J genes are TRBV30 and TRBJ1-2; D gene uncertain. V lost 0 bases, J lost 8 bases, and 13 bases lay in between. The CDR3 has 13 residues. Germline V gene lookup returns CDR1 GTSNPN and CDR2 SVGIG (reference sequence). CDR3 DNA sequence: TGTGCCTGGAGTGTTCTGGAAGGAGCAGGCTACACCTTC. This gives the protein CAWSVLEGAGYTF.

The rearrangement uses TRBV11-1 and TRBJ2-7; 11 nucleotides match TRBD2. CDR3 length: 15 amino acids. Trimming removed 5 bases from V and 3 bases from J; junction bases left unmatched: 6. The germline CDR1 and CDR2 sequences are SGHAT and FQDESV (reference sequence). CDR3 DNA sequence: TGTGCCAGCAGCCTTAGCGGGGGGGAATACTACGAGCAGTACTTC. This encodes CASSLSGGEYYEQYF.

The chain combines TRBV27 with TRBJ1-6, with a weak D call TRBD1 (6 bases). Per germline, CDR1 MNHEY and CDR2 SMNVEV (reference sequence). The CDR3 covers 13 residues. Trimming left V 5 bases short and J 10 bases short, with 12 bases between. CDR3 protein: CASSQGNSSPLHF. In DNA, the CDR3 is TGTGCCAGCAGTCAGGGGAACTCGTCACCCCTCCACTTT.

The rearrangement uses TRBV6-6 and TRBJ1-2; D is possibly TRBD1 (6 bases). Per the germline V gene, CDR1 is MNHNY and CDR2 is SVGAGI (reference sequence). CDR3 length equals 15 residues. Between the trimmed V and J ends, which lost 0 bases and 0 bases, there was a span of 8 bases. The CDR3 protein is CASSYSQGSNYGYTF. The DNA of the CDR3 is TGTGCCAGCAGTTACTCACAGGGTTCTAACTATGGCTACACCTTC.